The 30 T cell receptor beta chains reported below all come from one sample, sequenced in a study of blood T cell repertoires in COVID-19. Using immunoSEQ multiplex PCR, the repertoire was profiled, and TCRdb retains in-frame clones only, with some absent. The sample contains 300,000 to 400,000 clones, 86% of which appear only once. The sample comprised PBMCs or T cells enriched from blood (not recorded which). Receptors were obtained from a woman in her 40s with acute COVID-19.

The chain's CDR3 is CASRGGSYNSPLHF. Written as DNA, the CDR3 is TGTGCCAGCAGGGGAGGCTCCTATAATTCACCCCTCCACTTT. The gene calls are TRBV9 and TRBJ1-6; D remains unclear. The CDR3 is 14 residues long. Trimming took off 5 bases at V and 0 bases at J, with 6 bases between the two ends. Germline CDR1 reads SGDLS; CDR2 reads YYNGEE.

This clone was counted many times. The genes are TRBV7-2 and TRBJ2-7; D gene ambiguous. There are 15 residues in the CDR3. Per germline, CDR1 SGHTA and CDR2 FQGNSA. The V and J ends lost 1 base and 1 base respectively, with 11 bases between them. This chain's CDR3 is CASSLVDGWSYEQYF. In DNA, the CDR3 is TGTGCCAGCAGCTTAGTAGACGGGTGGTCCTACGAGCAGTACTTC. Based on the CDR3 plus reference TRBV7-2 and TRBJ2-7, the full variable domain is GAGVSQSPSNKVTEKGKDVELRCDPISGHTALYWYRQSLGQGLEFLIYFQGNSAPDKSGLPSDRFSAERTGGSVSTLTIQRTQQEDSAVYLCASSLVDGWSYEQYFGPGTRLTVT.

This chain connects TRBV7-9 to TRBJ2-7, with 10 bases matching TRBD2. From germline, CDR1 is SEHNR and CDR2 FQNEAQ (reference sequence). V lost 4 bases, J lost 4 bases, and 1 base stayed unmatched. There are 13 residues in the CDR3. In nucleotides, the CDR3 is TGTGCCAGCAGCTCTAGCGGGAGTTACGAGCAGTACTTC. It yields the protein CASSSSGSYEQYF.

J is TRBJ2-2 and V is TRBV5-1, with 8 bases that match TRBD2. V gave up 0 bases and J gave up 3 bases; unmatched junction bases: 7. CDR1 is SGHRS, CDR2 YFSETQ, per germline. The CDR3 consists of 17 residues. CDR3 sequence reads: CASSLAVGLEDTGELFF. The DNA of the CDR3 is TGCGCCAGCAGCTTGGCCGTGGGACTAGAGGACACCGGGGAGCTGTTTTTT.

The chain combines TRBV3-1 (or the pseudogene TRBV3-2) with TRBJ2-3; 9 bases align to TRBD2. This CDR3 has 15 amino acids. Germline assignment: CDR1 LGHDT and CDR2 YNNKEL (reference sequence). With V trimmed by 1 base and J by 4 bases, 3 bases remained unmatched. The CDR3: CASSQVLAGSDTQYF. DNA for the CDR3: TGTGCCAGCAGCCAAGTGCTAGCGGGATCAGATACGCAGTATTTT.

V gene TRBV5-1 combines with J gene TRBJ2-7; 7 positions agree with TRBD1. The V segment lost 3 bases and the J segment 5 bases; nucleotides outside the gene matches: 17. The CDR3 loop spans 17 amino acids. CDR1 is SGHRS and CDR2 is YFSETQ in the germline V gene. The CDR3 is CASSSFGQARLTHEQYF. As DNA, the CDR3 is TGCGCCAGCAGCTCCTTTGGACAGGCCAGATTAACCCACGAGCAGTACTTC.

The gene calls are TRBV4-3 and TRBJ2-5; a possible D gene is TRBD2 (6 bases). Germline V gene sequence: CDR1 LGHNA, CDR2 YSLEER. With 3 bases removed from V and 1 base from J, the gap between germline ends came to 12 bases. This CDR3 has 15 residues. CDR3 sequence (DNA): TGCGCCAGCAGCCACCGACTAGGTCCCCAAGAGACCCAGTACTTC. Protein sequence: CASSHRLGPQETQYF.

The chain couples TRBV4-1 to TRBJ2-5; 7 bases are a match to TRBD2. The length of the CDR3 is 18 residues. V shed 1 base, J shed 3 bases, and the junction held 14 bases outside the gene matches. CDR1 and CDR2 from the germline V gene are MGHRA and YSYEKL. The CDR3 protein is CASSQAPTSERGEETQYF. The CDR3 region has the DNA TGCGCCAGCAGCCAAGCCCCAACTAGCGAGAGGGGAGAAGAGACCCAGTACTTC.

The chain combines TRBV11-1 with TRBJ2-1; the match to TRBD1 covers 8 bases. Germline V gene data show CDR1 as SGHAT and CDR2 as FQDESV (reference sequence). CDR3 length: 16 amino acids. J gave up 2 bases and V 2 bases, and 5 bases lay outside the gene matches. CDR3: CASSLSEDRAYNEQFF. In DNA, the CDR3 is TGTGCCAGCAGCTTATCCGAGGACAGGGCCTACAATGAGCAGTTCTTC.

The rearrangement joins TRBV7-3 to TRBJ1-6; TRBD1 agrees at 7 bases. Trimming cost V 5 bases and J 8 bases; bases outside gene matches: 6. CDR3 size: 14 residues. CDR1 is SGHTA, CDR2 FQGTGA, per germline. DNA for the CDR3: TGTGCCAGCAGCGCGACAGGGAGGTATTCACCCCTCCACTTT. Its protein is CASSATGRYSPLHF.

CDR3 in DNA: TGTGCCAGCACCCGCGTAATCCGGCGGGTCAGGAATACGCAGTATTTT. Residues: CASTRVIRRVRNTQYF. This chain connects TRBV6-4 to TRBJ2-3; weak D call: TRBD2 (5 bases). CDR1 and CDR2 from the germline V gene are MRHNA and SNTAGT. The CDR3 runs to 16 residues. Trimming removed 7 bases at V and 7 bases at J, with 24 bases between.

The chain has TRBV4-2 and TRBJ2-2; TRBD1 agrees at 7 bases. V gave up 4 bases and J gave up 6 bases; unmatched junction bases: 8. CDR3 length: 15 residues. Germline V gives CDR1 LGHNA, CDR2 YNFKEQ. CDR3 in DNA: TGTGCCAGCAGCCCACCAGACAGGGTCTCCGGGGAGCTGTTTTTT. Translating gives CASSPPDRVSGELFF.

The chain combines TRBV9 with TRBJ2-7, with 14 positions matching TRBD2. The CDR3 consists of 15 residues. The ends lost 3 bases at V and 7 bases at J; junction bases unmatched: 6. Germline CDR1 and CDR2: SGDLS and YYNGEE. CDR3 nucleotides: TGTGCCAGCAGCGGGGGGACTAGCGGGAGTGGTGAGCAGTACTTC. It yields the protein CASSGGTSGSGEQYF.

The V call is TRBV2, the J call TRBJ1-1; no reliable D call. Germline values: CDR1 SNHLY, CDR2 FYNNEI. The CDR3 totals 15 residues. Trimming pared 3 bases from V and 1 base from J, leaving 12 bases between. The CDR3 here is CASSDRAGWNTEAFF. DNA for the CDR3: TGTGCCAGCAGTGATCGAGCAGGCTGGAACACTGAAGCTTTCTTT.

V is TRBV7-3 and J is TRBJ2-1, with TRBD1 identical over 7 bases. The CDR3 sequence is 12 residues long. Germline V gene sequence: CDR1 SGHTA, CDR2 FQGTGA. V gave up 4 bases and J gave up 9 bases; unmatched junction bases: 3. The CDR3 DNA reads TGTGCCAGCAGCTCACAGGGGAGTGAGCAGTTCTTC. As protein: CASSSQGSEQFF. Full variable domain (rest looked up from reference TRBV7-3 and TRBJ2-1): GAGVSQTPSNKVTEKGKYVELRCDPISGHTALYWYRQSLGQGPEFLIYFQGTGAADDSGLPNDRFFAVRPEGSVSTLKIQRTERGDSAVYLCASSSQGSEQFFGPGTRLTVL.

This clone was seen a handful of times. This sequence joins TRBV5-4 and TRBJ2-1; 11 bases line up with TRBD2. CDR1 is SGHNT and CDR2 is YYREEE in the germline V gene (reference sequence). V was clipped by 4 bases and J by 9 bases; unmatched bases: 9. This CDR3 comprises 15 residues. CDR3 loop: CASSGATSGKGEQFF. The CDR3 DNA follows: TGTGCCAGCAGCGGAGCGACTAGCGGGAAAGGTGAGCAGTTCTTC. The full variable domain, rest sourced from reference TRBV5-4 and TRBJ2-1, is ETGVTQSPTHLIKTRGQQVTLRCSSQSGHNTVSWYQQALGQGPQFIFQYYREEENGRGNFPPRFSGLQFPNYSSELNVNALELDDSALYLCASSGATSGKGEQFFGPGTRLTVL.

The chain recombines TRBV6-2 or TRBV6-3 with TRBJ1-5; tentatively, D is TRBD1 (6 bases). With 2 bases removed from V and 4 bases from J, the gap between germline ends came to 15 bases. The CDR3 has 16 amino acids. The germline V gene encodes CDR1 MNHEY and CDR2 SVGEGT. The CDR3 DNA sequence: TGTGCCAGCAGTTACGGTTCCCTGGGGACAAATCAGCCCCAGCATTTT. Translating it yields CASSYGSLGTNQPQHF.

This clone showed up just a few times. The chain carries TRBV9 and TRBJ1-5; 7 bases line up with TRBD1. The CDR3 is made up of 14 amino acids. CDR1 is SGDLS, CDR2 YYNGEE, per germline. V lost 4 bases and J lost 7; bases outside the gene matches: 8. The CDR3: CASSLGGLGQPQHF. In nucleotides, the CDR3 is TGTGCCAGCAGCTTAGGGGGCTTAGGGCAGCCCCAGCATTTT.

V usage is TRBV2 and J usage is TRBJ1-2; D possibly corresponds to TRBD1 (5 bases). Deletions cut 5 bases from V and 1 base from J, with 8 bases between. The CDR3 is made up of 13 amino acids. Germline loops: CDR1 SNHLY, CDR2 FYNNEI. The CDR3 region has the DNA TGTGCCAGCAGTAAACAGGTTAACTATGGCTACACCTTC. Protein: CASSKQVNYGYTF.

The rearrangement uses TRBV18 and TRBJ1-2; D gene unclear. Germline V gene lookup returns CDR1 KGHSH and CDR2 LQKENI. The ends were cut back, 2 bases at V and 0 bases at J, with 10 bases in the middle. The CDR3 length is 15 residues. In DNA form, the CDR3 reads TGTGCCAGCTCACCAGCGATGCGGCCTAACTATGGCTACACCTTC. Translation gives CASSPAMRPNYGYTF.

This chain uses TRBV5-4 with TRBJ1-1, with a possible D match to TRBD1 (6 bases). V lost 3 bases to trimming and J lost 7 bases, with 16 bases between them. CDR3 size: 14 residues. The germline V gene encodes CDR1 SGHNT and CDR2 YYREEE (reference sequence). CDR3 coding DNA: TGTGCCAGCAGCTCGCCCCACAGGGATAATGAAGCTTTCTTT. Its translation is CASSSPHRDNEAFF.

The chain couples TRBV27 to TRBJ1-6; TRBD1 agrees at 7 bases. The length of the CDR3 is 15 residues. Trimming removed 6 bases from V and 8 bases from J; junction bases left unmatched: 10. Germline V gene lookup returns CDR1 MNHEY and CDR2 SMNVEV (reference sequence). CDR3 amino acids: CASSLYRGGDSPLHF. The CDR3 DNA reads as TGTGCCAGCAGCCTGTACAGGGGTGGGGATTCACCCCTCCACTTT.

In regard to this clone: This sample includes further DNA sequences coding for the same CDR3. V gene TRBV2 combines with J gene TRBJ1-6; 8 bases agree with TRBD1. The V segment lost 7 bases and the J segment 5 bases; nucleotides outside the gene matches: 4. The CDR3 runs to 14 residues. Germline V gene sequence: CDR1 SNHLY, CDR2 FYNNEI. CDR3 nucleotides: TGTGCCAGCATTCGGACAGGGAATAATTCACCCCTCCACTTT. Translation gives CASIRTGNNSPLHF.

This chain joins TRBV25-1 and TRBJ1-1, with TRBD1 identical over 7 bases. This CDR3 comprises 15 residues. The trim removed 6 bases at V and 2 bases at J, leaving 9 bases unmatched. Germline-derived CDR1 and CDR2 are MGHDK and SYGVNS. CDR3 sequence: CASRETGWFNTEAFF. The CDR3 coding sequence is TGTGCCAGCAGGGAGACAGGGTGGTTTAACACTGAAGCTTTCTTT.

The V call is TRBV25-1, the J call TRBJ1-4, with D possibly being TRBD1 (6 bases). Per the germline V gene, CDR1 is MGHDK and CDR2 is SYGVNS. This CDR3 is 15 amino acids long. V was trimmed by 5 bases and J by 7 bases, leaving 17 bases between them. CDR3 DNA sequence: TGTGCCAGCAGTCAGCAGGGAACAGGGCGTGAAAAACTGTTTTTT. Amino acids: CASSQQGTGREKLFF.

The chain links TRBV2 to TRBJ2-1; 9 bases map to TRBD2. The germline gives CDR1 SNHLY, CDR2 FYNNEI. The CDR3 covers 15 residues. J lost 5 bases, V lost 7 bases, and 9 bases had no gene match. CDR3 DNA sequence: TGTGCCAGCAAACGACTAGCGGTGAGGGACAATGAGCAGTTCTTC. Translating it yields CASKRLAVRDNEQFF.

CDR3 residues: CASTGVRNTEAFF. CDR3 DNA sequence: TGTGCCAGCACAGGGGTGAGGAACACTGAAGCTTTCTTT. The chain couples TRBV2 to TRBJ1-1, with TRBD1 as a possible D gene (6 bases). The germline V and J ends were trimmed by 7 bases and 1 base, with 10 bases remaining between them. The CDR3 runs to 13 residues. The germline V gene has CDR1 SNHLY and CDR2 FYNNEI.

V gene TRBV18 combines with J gene TRBJ2-7, with 7 bases matching TRBD1. The CDR3 loop spans 16 amino acids. Germline V gene sequence: CDR1 KGHSH, CDR2 LQKENI. J gave up 4 bases and V 4 bases, and 13 bases lay outside the gene matches. The CDR3 here is CASSHGTALLRYEQYF. As DNA, the CDR3 is TGTGCCAGCTCACACGGGACAGCCCTTCTGCGGTACGAGCAGTACTTC.

The chain couples TRBV7-8 to TRBJ2-1; possibly TRBD2 for D (6 bases). The germline V gene encodes CDR1 SGHVS and CDR2 FQNEAQ. V was pared by 4 bases and J by 4 bases, with 14 bases between. This CDR3 comprises 15 residues. CDR3 sequence: CASSSRLEAYNEQFF. The CDR3 DNA sequence: TGTGCCAGCAGCTCGCGACTAGAGGCGTACAATGAGCAGTTCTTC.

The chain recombines TRBV15 with TRBJ2-5, with 8 bases fitting TRBD1. There are 14 residues in the CDR3. From germline, CDR1 is LNHNV and CDR2 YYDKDF (reference sequence). The J segment lost 3 bases and the V segment lost 4 bases, leaving 4 bases of the junction unmatched. This CDR3 is CATSIRGLKETQYF. The CDR3 DNA sequence: TGTGCCACCAGCATCAGGGGGCTGAAAGAGACCCAGTACTTC.